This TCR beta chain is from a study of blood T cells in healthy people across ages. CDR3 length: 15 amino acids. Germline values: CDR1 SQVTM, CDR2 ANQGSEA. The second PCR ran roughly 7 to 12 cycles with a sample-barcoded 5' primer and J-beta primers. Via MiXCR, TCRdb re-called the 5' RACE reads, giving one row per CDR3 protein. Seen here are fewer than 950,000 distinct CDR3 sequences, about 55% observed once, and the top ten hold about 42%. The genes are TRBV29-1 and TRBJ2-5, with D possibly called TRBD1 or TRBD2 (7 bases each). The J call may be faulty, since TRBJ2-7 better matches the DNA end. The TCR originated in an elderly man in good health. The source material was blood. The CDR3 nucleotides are TGCAGCGTAGCTGTCCAGGGGGACTATGGCTACGAGCAGTACTTC. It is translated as CSVAVQGDYGYEQYF.